This T cell receptor beta chain comes out of a study of T cells in Graves' hyperthyroidism and ophthalmopathy. Study results and limitations: Ophthalmopathy could be told apart from stable hyperthyroidism with a 13 V-J model.

Per the germline V gene, CDR1 is LGHNT and CDR2 is FRNRAP. The CDR3 has 12 amino acids. V lost 3 bases and J lost 2, with 4 bases in between. This clonotype has a count of ten or more. Its target is unknown. The study left out patients who had uncontrolled infection, other autoimmune disease, pregnancy or lactation. The investigators amplified TCR beta CDR3 regions from RNA transcripts. The HTBI primer set was used in a first-round RT-PCR of the TCR CDR3. TCRdb re-called the multiplex PCR reads with MiXCR, one entry per CDR3 protein. Counted here are a few hundred thousand distinct CDR3 sequences, 40% to 55% occurring once; the ten biggest clones make up around 20%.

This rearrangement joins TRBV12-5 to TRBJ1-2, with D unclear. The clonotype originates from an adult woman with Graves' disease, either hyperthyroidism or ophthalmopathy (not recorded which). Sequencing was performed on peripheral blood or thyroid tissue (not recorded which). CDR3 coding DNA: TGTGCTAGTGGTTTCCCGAACTATGGCTACACCTTC. Protein product: CASGFPNYGYTF.